The clone carrying this T cell receptor beta chain was detected ten times or more. Its antigen is unknown. TCR beta CDR3 amplification used multiplex PCR with 32 V and 13 J primers. Each CDR3 protein gets one entry after TCRdb re-called the multiplex PCR reads with MiXCR. The data hold 9,500 to 13,000 distinct CDR3 sequences, with less than 30% observed a single time. The CDR3 has 22 residues. V shed 4 bases and J shed 2 bases, with 34 bases lying between them. Germline V gene sequence: CDR1 SGHRS, CDR2 YFSETQ. The data are from a study of immune heterogeneity within non-small cell lung tumors. Overall study results and limits: Individual patients had largely distinct high-frequency T-cell receptor beta clonotypes. Identical dominant CDR3 beta clonotypes recurred among a patient's tumor sites, alongside site-unique high-frequency clones. Local tumor mutational burden, with an R of about 0.34, correlated moderately but significantly with local T-cell clonality.

Bulk tumor gDNA, 550 to 750 ng per sample, served as the TCR template. While surgery was under way, several biopsies spaced far apart were taken per primary tumor. Before undergoing curative surgery, patients had newly diagnosed non-small cell lung cancer that was untreated. Everyone who gave samples had just been diagnosed with non-small cell lung cancer and was having surgery with curative intent. Sequences were obtained from lung tumor tissue. The chain links TRBV5-1 to TRBJ2-1, with D perhaps matching TRBD2 (6 bases). The receptor was derived from a woman aged 45-65 years with non-small cell lung cancer. The CDR3 DNA follows: TGCGCCAGCAGCCCGGGGGTAGCGGAAGCTCCGTTGGACGTCCAAACCTACAATGAGCAGTTCTTC. This sequence encodes CASSPGVAEAPLDVQTYNEQFF.